A selection of T cell receptor beta chains follows, all from one sample in a study of blood T cell repertoires in COVID-19. Sequenced by immunoSEQ multiplex PCR; TCRdb stores in-frame clones only, minus some. The sample lists around 130,000 clones, around 86% occurring once. Input material: peripheral blood. These TCRs come from a woman older than 75 with acute or convalescent COVID-19. Both conserved end residues are part of each CDR3. A D gene is named only where the DNA matches it firmly. Expanded clones get a size class; other rows say once, few or many, or leave the size out.

TRBJ2-6 TRBD1 . TRBV28 TGTGCCAGCAGCCTAACAGGGGGTTTATCGACTGGGGCCAACGTCCTGACTTTC CASSLTGGLSTGANVLTF
TRBJ1-4 . . TRBV7-6 TGTGCCAGCAGCTTAGCCGTCCAGGGAGGGCTACCCGATGAAAAACTGTTTTTT CASSLAVQGGLPDEKLFF
TRBJ2-7 . . TRBV14 TGTGCCAGCAGCCAAGACCCCAGGGGTTCCGAGCAGTACTTC CASSQDPRGSEQYF
TRBJ1-4 . few TRBV18 TGTGCCAGCTCACCGGCCAGGTTTAATGAAAAACTGTTTTTT CASSPARFNEKLFF
TRBJ2-5 TRBD2 . TRBV7-2 TGTGCCAGCAGCCCGTCGCTGGCGGGGGGGAAAGAGACCCAGTACTTC CASSPSLAGGKETQYF
TRBJ2-3 . . TRBV7-6 TGTGCCAGCAGCTTAGTCCGGGGGGATACGCAGTATTTT CASSLVRGDTQYF
TRBJ1-1 TRBD1 . TRBV5-1 TGCGCCAGCAGCGCCGGGACAGCTTTCACTGAAGCTTTCTTT CASSAGTAFTEAFF
TRBJ2-1 . . TRBV5-4 TGTGCCAGCAGCTCCAGCCCTAGCTCCTACAATGAGCAGTTCTTC CASSSSPSSYNEQFF
TRBJ1-4 . . TRBV7-9 TGTGCCAGCAGCTTTGGGGGCCCCAATGAAAAACTGTTTTTT CASSFGGPNEKLFF
TRBJ1-5 . . TRBV28 TGTGCCAGCAGTTCGGCAGGAAACAATCAGCCCCAGCATTTT CASSSAGNNQPQHF
TRBJ1-2 . . TRBV16 TGTGCCAGCAGCCAATTTGTGCGCTATGGCTACACCTTC CASSQFVRYGYTF
TRBJ1-2 TRBD1 . TRBV30 TGTGCCTGGAGTGACGGGACAGTATTTGGCTACACCTTC CAWSDGTVFGYTF
TRBJ1-6 . . TRBV28 TGTGCCAGCAGTTTAGGGAGCTCCTATAATTCACCCCTCCACTTT CASSLGSSYNSPLHF
TRBJ1-6 TRBD1 once TRBV6-6 TGTGCCAGCAGTTACCTAGGGGACAGAGATTCACCCCTCCACTTT CASSYLGDRDSPLHF
TRBJ2-3 . . TRBV24-1 TGTGCCACCAGACAACCTTTTAGCACAGATACGCAGTATTTT CATRQPFSTDTQYF
TRBJ1-2 . . TRBV28 TGTGCCAGCAGTCGAGCGAAGGGGGGCTACACCTTC CASSRAKGGYTF
TRBJ1-2 . . TRBV5-1 TGCGCCAGCAGCTTGGGGCCCTATGGCTACACCTTC CASSLGPYGYTF
TRBJ1-1 TRBD1 . TRBV27 TGTGCCAGCAGTTTATTACAGGGGAGCCACACTGAAGCTTTCTTT CASSLLQGSHTEAFF
TRBJ2-1 . . TRBV4-1 TGCGCCAGCAGCCGCCGACCCCTGCGGGACAGTCTGGGCAATGAGCAGTTCTTC CASSRRPLRDSLGNEQFF
TRBJ1-5 . once TRBV2 TGTGCCAGCACAGAGTGGCAGGGTAGCAATCAGCCCCAGCATTTT CASTEWQGSNQPQHF
TRBJ1-6 . . TRBV6-2/TRBV6-3 TGTGCCAGCAGTTATATCTCGGGGAATTCACCCCTCCACTTT CASSYISGNSPLHF
TRBJ2-2 . . TRBV7-3 TGTGCCAGCAGCGCCGCAGGGGGGCATACCGGGGAGCTGTTTTTT CASSAAGGHTGELFF
TRBJ2-7 TRBD2 . TRBV30 TGTGCCTGGAACCCGGGCCGGGCGGGGGGCCTCTACGAGCAGTACTTC CAWNPGRAGGLYEQYF
TRBJ1-3 . once TRBV7-9 TGTGCCAGCAGCTACGCACTAGCCATATATTTT CASSYALAIYF
TRBJ1-2 . . TRBV7-9 TGTGCCAGCAGCTTAGGTGTTGGCGGCCTAGAGGGCTACACCTTC CASSLGVGGLEGYTF
TRBJ1-1 TRBD1 . TRBV28 TGTGCCAGCAGCTTGACAGGGGGCTTTTTCACTGAAGCTTTCTTT CASSLTGGFFTEAFF
TRBJ2-5 TRBD2 once TRBV5-1 TGCGCCAGCAGCGATGGACTAGCGGAGACCCAGTACTTC CASSDGLAETQYF
TRBJ1-1 TRBD1 . TRBV4-1 TGCGCCAGCAGCCGTGGTTCGGGACAGCCGAACACTGAAGCTTTCTTT CASSRGSGQPNTEAFF
TRBJ2-7 . . TRBV5-1 TGCGCCAGCAGCGGAACCGGTGGAGGGCGCGAGCAGTACTTC CASSGTGGGREQYF
TRBJ2-7 . . TRBV2 TGTGCCAGCAGTGAAGGGGGACACCAACTCTACGAGCAGTACTTC CASSEGGHQLYEQYF
TRBJ1-1 TRBD1 . TRBV2 TGTGCCACCCGACAGGGGGCGAACACTGAAGCTTTCTTT CATRQGANTEAFF
TRBJ2-5 . once TRBV7-8 TGTGCCAGCAGCCAGCGGACGGATCAAGAGACCCAGTACTTC CASSQRTDQETQYF
TRBJ2-7 . . TRBV3-1/TRBV3-2 TGTGCCAGCAGCTTGATCGGGGTAGACGAGCAGTACTTC CASSLIGVDEQYF
TRBJ2-1 . once TRBV7-3 TGTGCCAGCAGCTCACGAGGGTTTCAGCAGTTCTTC CASSSRGFQQFF
TRBJ2-7 . once TRBV6-5 TGTGCCAGCAGTTATGGGCAGGGAACCTACGAGCAGTACTTC CASSYGQGTYEQYF
TRBJ2-1 TRBD1 . TRBV28 TGTGCCAGCAACGACAGGGAGTCGAATGAGCAGTTCTTC CASNDRESNEQFF
TRBJ2-7 TRBD1 . TRBV7-9 TGTGCCAGCAGCAAACAGGGGCGCGATGTCTACGAGCAGTACTTC CASSKQGRDVYEQYF
TRBJ1-5 . . TRBV27 TGTGCCAGCAGTTTGACTCAACGGGGACAGCCCCAGCATTTT CASSLTQRGQPQHF
TRBJ2-2 TRBD2 . TRBV4-1 TGCGCCAGCAGCCAAGTTAGCGGGAGGGTAGCCGGGGAGCTGTTTTTT CASSQVSGRVAGELFF
TRBJ2-1 . once TRBV28 TGTGCCAGCAGTTTAATTATGAGGGATTCGGATGAGCAGTTCTTC CASSLIMRDSDEQFF
TRBJ2-5 . . TRBV4-1 TGCGCCAGCAGCGGGCCTTTGCGGGGAGGAAAGACCCAGTACTTC CASSGPLRGGKTQYF
TRBJ1-5 . . TRBV28 TGTGCCAGCAGTCCTGGACAGACGAATCAGCCCCAGCATTTT CASSPGQTNQPQHF
TRBJ1-1 . . TRBV7-9 TGTGCCAGCAGCCGAGATCTTGAAGCTTTCTTT CASSRDLEAFF
TRBJ1-1 . . TRBV5-1 TGCGCCAGCAGCTGGACAGCGAACACTGAAGCTTTCTTT CASSWTANTEAFF
TRBJ2-7 . . TRBV24-1 TGTGCCACCAGTGTGGGGGCCGAGCAGTACTTC CATSVGAEQYF
TRBJ2-2 . . TRBV6-5 TGTGCCAGCAGTTACTCGGTGGCAGTCCCCGGGGAGCTGTTTTTT CASSYSVAVPGELFF
TRBJ2-1 TRBD2 few TRBV10-1 TGCGCCAGCAGTGCTCGAGCGGGGGTCACGAGGCAGTTCTTC CASSARAGVTRQFF
TRBJ1-4 . . TRBV18 TGTGCCAGCTCACCACCGGATGGGGTCTCCGACGGGGAACTGTTTTTT CASSPPDGVSDGELFF
TRBJ2-7 TRBD1 . TRBV5-1 TGCGCCAGCAGCTTGGGACAGGGGAACGCCTACGAGCAGTACTTC CASSLGQGNAYEQYF
TRBJ2-2 TRBD1 . TRBV28 TGTGCCAGCAGGCGGGACAGGGGATTCACCGGGGAGCTGTTTTTT CASRRDRGFTGELFF
TRBJ2-1 . . TRBV15 TGTGCCACCAGCAGAGTCACGGGATCTGTAGATGAGCAGTTCTTC CATSRVTGSVDEQFF
TRBJ2-3 TRBD2 . TRBV3-1/TRBV3-2 TGTGCCAGCAGTCAGGGACTAGCGGGCACAGATACGCAGTATTTT CASSQGLAGTDTQYF
TRBJ1-2 . . TRBV5-3 TGTGCCAGAAGCTTTCTTTACAGTGGCGCGGGAAGCTACACCTTC CARSFLYSGAGSYTF
TRBJ2-2 TRBD1 . TRBV19 TGTGCCAGTAGCCGGGACAGAAACACCGGGGAGCTGTTTTTT CASSRDRNTGELFF
TRBJ2-3 . once TRBV5-1 TGCGCCAGCAGCTTGGCGACACAAGTAAGCACAGATACGCAGTATTTT CASSLATQVSTDTQYF
TRBJ1-5 . . TRBV4-1 TGCGCCAGCAGCCAACTGCCGTTGTTCGGTCGTTATAGCAATCAGCCCCAGCATTTT CASSQLPLFGRYSNQPQHF
TRBJ2-3 TRBD1 . TRBV7-2 TGTGCCAGCAGCTTATTTCCAGGGGGTATTACAGATACGCAGTATTTT CASSLFPGGITDTQYF
TRBJ2-3 . once TRBV10-2 TGCGCCAGCAGTCTCCTGAGCACAGATACGCAGTATTTT CASSLLSTDTQYF
TRBJ1-1 . . TRBV6-1 TGTGCCAGCAGTGATCAGGGGCAGACTGAAGCTTTCTTT CASSDQGQTEAFF
TRBJ2-2 TRBD2 . TRBV9 TGTGCCAGCAGCGTTTCAAGACTAGCGGGGGACACCGGGGAGCTGTTTTTT CASSVSRLAGDTGELFF